One and the same sample provided the 29 T cell receptor beta chains below, sequenced in a study of response to subunit inactivated influenza vaccine. TCRdb fed the RT-PCR reads into MiXCR, producing one record per CDR3 protein. The data hold some 800,000 distinct CDR3 sequences, with less than 25% observed a single time. Sequenced material: PBMCs from blood, taken about 5 days after vaccination. These receptors all come from a man aged 45-60 years who received an inactivated influenza vaccine.

The genes are TRBV9 and TRBJ2-7; D perhaps matches TRBD1 (7 bases). The germline V gene has CDR1 SGDLS and CDR2 YYNGEE. The CDR3 has 16 residues. Trimming removed 3 bases at V and 0 bases at J, with 16 bases between. CDR3 in amino acids: CASSAGGAGSSYEQYF. CDR3 bases: TGTGCCAGCAGCGCAGGGGGTGCCGGGAGCTCCTACGAGCAGTACTTC.

The genes are TRBV20-1 and TRBJ2-7; D is perhaps TRBD2 (6 bases). The V gene lost 1 base and the J gene lost 5 bases, with 15 bases spanning the gap. This CDR3 spans 14 amino acids. Germline assignment: CDR1 DFQATT and CDR2 SNEGSKA (reference sequence). The CDR3 sequence: CSARGGSRRDEQYF. In DNA form, the CDR3 reads TGCAGTGCTAGAGGAGGGTCTAGGAGGGACGAGCAGTACTTC.

This sequence joins TRBV24-1 and TRBJ2-3, with a tentative D call TRBD1 (6 bases). The CDR3 has 13 residues. The V end lost 4 bases, the J end lost 11 bases, and 15 bases lay between the germline ends. Looked up from germline, CDR1 is KGHDR and CDR2 is SFDVKD. In DNA, the CDR3 is TGTGCCACCAGTGACGAGACTGGACAGAGGCAGTATTTT. It codes for CATSDETGQRQYF.

This clonotype was detected a few times. The rearrangement uses TRBV5-6 and TRBJ2-3; possible D gene TRBD2, 7 bases. V lost 5 bases to trimming and J lost 2 bases, with 24 bases between them. CDR3 length equals 18 residues. Germline V lookup: CDR1 SGHDT, CDR2 YYEEEE. CDR3 in amino acids: CASSPGPPGGGYTDTQYF. DNA for the CDR3: TGTGCCAGCAGTCCCGGACCCCCGGGGGGCGGTTACACAGATACGCAGTATTTT. Using reference TRBV5-6 and TRBJ2-3 for the parts outside the CDR3, the full variable domain is DAGVTQSPTHLIKTRGQQVTLRCSPKSGHDTVSWYQQALGQGPQFIFQYYEEEERQRGNFPDRFSGHQFPNYSSELNVNALLLGDSALYLCASSPGPPGGGYTDTQYFGPGTRLTVL.

This clonotype was seen only a few times. The rearrangement uses TRBV20-1 and TRBJ1-1, with D perhaps matching TRBD1 (6 bases). The CDR3 has 13 amino acids. CDR1 is DFQATT, CDR2 SNEGSKA, per germline (reference sequence). Between the trimmed V and J ends, which lost 5 bases and 4 bases, there was a span of 14 bases. CDR3 sequence reads: CSAWDEGGTEAFF. The CDR3 coding sequence is TGCAGTGCTTGGGACGAGGGGGGCACTGAAGCTTTCTTT.

The rearrangement uses TRBV28 and TRBJ1-3, with 7 bases identical to TRBD1. Losses at the gene ends were 3 bases for V and 3 bases for J; bases not matched to a gene: 8. The CDR3 runs to 16 residues. The germline V gene encodes CDR1 MDHEN and CDR2 SYDVKM. The DNA for the CDR3 is TGTGCCAGCAGTTTTTCGAAGCGGGACAGTGGAAACACCATATATTTT. This sequence encodes CASSFSKRDSGNTIYF.

As concerns this clonotype: The junction differs from germline at one of its ends, possibly a read error. The rearrangement joins TRBV20-1 to TRBJ1-2; D call uncertain. CDR1 and CDR2 from the germline V gene are DFQATT and SNEGSKA (reference sequence). The CDR3 loop spans 14 amino acids. The chain's CDR3 is CRPGGVNWIYRYTF. The CDR3 coding sequence is TGCAGGCCGGGCGGGGTCAATTGGATCTATCGCTACACCTTC.

In this sample, this clonotype turned up a few times. This sequence may be a read error, since a much larger clone differs from it by one base. This chain uses TRBV3-1 with TRBJ2-7; D gene unclear. Germline V gene lookup returns CDR1 LGHDT and CDR2 YNNKEL (reference sequence). This CDR3 is 12 amino acids long. Trimming pared 5 bases from V and 0 bases from J, leaving 5 bases between. The CDR3 nucleotides read TGTGCCAGCAGCTCGCACTCCTACGAGCAGTACTTC. Translated: CASSSHSYEQYF.

In this sample, this clonotype turned up a few times. V gene TRBV11-2 combines with J gene TRBJ2-3; 8 bases fit TRBD2. Trimming at V came to 5 bases and at J to 7 bases, leaving 2 bases not matched to a gene. This CDR3 has 12 residues. In germline, CDR1 is SGHAT, CDR2 FQNNGV. CDR3 sequence (DNA): TGTGCCAGCAGCACTAGCGGATATACGCAGTATTTT. As protein: CASSTSGYTQYF.

The gene calls are TRBV5-1 and TRBJ2-1, with TRBD1 matching 7 bases. The J segment lost 5 bases and the V segment lost 5 bases, leaving 10 bases of the junction unmatched. The CDR3 sequence is 15 residues long. Germline V gene lookup returns CDR1 SGHRS and CDR2 YFSETQ. The CDR3 nucleotides read TGCGCCAGCAGTTCGGGACAGAGGACAGACAATGAGCAGTTCTTC. It encodes CASSSGQRTDNEQFF.

This clonotype has just a few counts. The rearrangement uses TRBV5-1 and TRBJ2-2; the D is unclear. V was pared by 1 base and J by 1 base, with 11 bases between. The germline V gene has CDR1 SGHRS and CDR2 YFSETQ. This CDR3 region has 16 residues. CDR3 protein: CASSLTPPRNTGELFF. CDR3 DNA: TGCGCCAGCAGCTTGACCCCCCCCCGGAACACCGGGGAGCTGTTTTTT.

In this sample, this clonotype turned up a few times. The rearrangement links TRBV6-1 to TRBJ1-2; 9 nucleotides line up with TRBD1. The CDR3 contains 17 residues. The germline V gene encodes CDR1 MNHNS and CDR2 SASEGT. Trimming cost V 5 bases and J 2 bases; bases outside gene matches: 12. CDR3 protein: CASSQQGAFPPNYGYTF. In DNA, the CDR3 is TGTGCCAGCAGTCAACAGGGGGCGTTTCCTCCGAACTATGGCTACACCTTC.

This clonotype has only a few counts. The chain recombines TRBV28 with TRBJ2-7, with D unresolved. Germline V gene sequence: CDR1 MDHEN, CDR2 SYDVKM. CDR3 length equals 14 residues. V lost 5 bases and J lost 3, with 14 bases in between. This CDR3 reads CASSPHKVLYEQYF. CDR3 nucleotides: TGTGCCAGCAGTCCCCACAAGGTCCTCTACGAGCAGTACTTC.

This clonotype turned up a few times. The chain has TRBV5-1 and TRBJ2-1, with 13 bases fitting TRBD2. Per germline, CDR1 SGHRS and CDR2 YFSETQ. V shed 0 bases and J 10 bases; nucleotides not matched to a gene: 4. CDR3 length: 15 residues. CDR3 coding DNA: TGCGCCAGCAGCTTGGACGGGACTAGCGGGACCGAGCAGTTCTTC. This translates into CASSLDGTSGTEQFF.

This rearrangement joins TRBV7-3 to TRBJ2-3; 11 bases map to TRBD2. The V gene end was trimmed by 5 bases and the J gene end by 4 bases; junction bases not matched to a gene: 8. Germline V gene lookup returns CDR1 SGHTA and CDR2 FQGTGA. The CDR3 sequence is 16 residues long. CDR3 protein: CASSKQGTSGADTQYF. The CDR3 bases are TGTGCCAGCAGCAAACAAGGGACTAGCGGCGCAGATACGCAGTATTTT.

This clonotype appeared a few times. The V and J genes are TRBV6-5 and TRBJ2-7; 9 positions match TRBD1. J was trimmed by 5 bases and V by 2 bases; bases with no gene match: 7. Germline CDR1 is MNHEY and CDR2 is SVGAGI. The CDR3 contains 15 residues. This CDR3 is CASSYGTGFRNEQYF. In DNA, the CDR3 is TGTGCCAGCAGTTACGGGACAGGGTTCAGGAACGAGCAGTACTTC.

The J gene is TRBJ2-6, the V gene TRBV6-5; D call uncertain. This CDR3 spans 17 amino acids. The germline gives CDR1 MNHEY, CDR2 SVGAGI. V lost 0 bases and J 1 base, leaving 10 bases between the germline ends. The chain's CDR3 is CASSYSFGQSGANVLTF. DNA for the CDR3: TGTGCCAGCAGTTACTCATTTGGGCAGTCTGGGGCCAACGTCCTGACTTTC.

Here the CDR3 DNA reads TGTGCCACCAGCAGAAGCGCCTACAATGAGCAGTTCTTC. Protein: CATSRSAYNEQFF. The genes are TRBV15 and TRBJ2-1, with D hard to call. Trimming shortened V by 2 bases and J by 2 bases, and 4 bases separated the two germline ends. Germline V gene data show CDR1 as LNHNV and CDR2 as YYDKDF (reference sequence). The CDR3 is 13 amino acids.

The genes are TRBV5-5 and TRBJ2-2; the D gene could be TRBD1 or TRBD2 (6 bases each). Germline values: CDR1 SGHKS, CDR2 YYEKEE (reference sequence). V was trimmed by 5 bases and J by 4 bases, leaving 18 bases between them. This CDR3 contains 16 residues. The CDR3 DNA follows: TGTGCCAGCAGGCCGGGGGCAGGGACATCCACCGGGGAGCTGTTTTTT. Translating gives CASRPGAGTSTGELFF.

This clonotype was detected a few times. The chain couples TRBV10-1 to TRBJ2-1; 9 bases align to TRBD1. The CDR3 has 14 residues. The V gene end was trimmed by 6 bases and the J gene end by 6 bases; junction bases not matched to a gene: 6. Per the germline V gene, CDR1 is WNHNN and CDR2 is SYGVQD (reference sequence). CDR3 nucleotides: TGCGCCAGCAGCCGGGACAGGGTATCCAATGAGCAGTTCTTC. Amino acids: CASSRDRVSNEQFF.

This clonotype showed up just a few times. The V gene is TRBV29-1, the J gene TRBJ2-3; the match to TRBD2 covers 7 bases. J gave up 6 bases and V 4 bases, and 10 bases lay outside the gene matches. The CDR3 is made up of 14 amino acids. Germline CDR1 SQVTM, CDR2 ANQGSEA. The CDR3 protein is CSVANGRAGDTQYF. Written as DNA, the CDR3 is TGCAGCGTTGCCAATGGGAGGGCAGGCGATACGCAGTATTTT.

The J gene is TRBJ2-3, the V gene TRBV20-1, with D perhaps matching TRBD1 or TRBD2 (5 bases each). The CDR3 runs to 17 residues. Trimming shortened V by 0 bases and J by 4 bases, and 20 bases separated the two germline ends. The germline V gene encodes CDR1 DFQATT and CDR2 SNEGSKA (reference sequence). CDR3 in amino acids: CSARDGDGVRGPDTQYF. The CDR3, as DNA: TGCAGTGCTAGAGATGGGGACGGCGTGAGGGGCCCAGATACGCAGTATTTT.

In this sample, this clonotype turned up a few times. The V gene is TRBV25-1, the J gene TRBJ2-7, with D perhaps TRBD2 (7 bases). Germline V lookup: CDR1 MGHDK, CDR2 SYGVNS. V gave up 4 bases and J gave up 5 bases, with 18 bases separating them. The CDR3 length is 15 residues. The CDR3 DNA follows: TGTGCCAGCAGTGGTGGGGGAGGGGGTTACGACGAGCAGTACTTC. This gives the protein CASSGGGGGYDEQYF.

The chain employs TRBV5-1 and TRBJ2-1; the match to TRBD1 covers 9 bases. Per the germline V gene, CDR1 is SGHRS and CDR2 is YFSETQ. This CDR3 spans 14 amino acids. The V gene end was trimmed by 4 bases and the J gene end by 9 bases; junction bases not matched to a gene: 8. This CDR3 is CASSRPDRGAEQFF. CDR3 bases: TGCGCCAGCAGCCGCCCGGACAGGGGTGCTGAGCAGTTCTTC.

In regard to this clonotype: A much larger clone lies one base from this, so it may be a read error. As DNA, the CDR3 is TGTGCCAGCAGTGAAAGGGACTATGGCTACACCTTC. Translated, it gives CASSERDYGYTF. V and J are TRBV6-1 and TRBJ1-2; the D is unclear. Germline values: CDR1 MNHNS, CDR2 SASEGT. CDR3 length: 12 residues. Trimming left V 2 bases short and J 3 bases short, with 4 bases between.

Worth noting for this clonotype: One end of the junction varies from germline; a read error may be responsible. This chain connects TRBV20-1 to TRBJ2-2, with D perhaps TRBD2 (6 bases). This CDR3 spans 16 amino acids. CDR1 and CDR2 from the germline V gene are DFQATT and SNEGSKA (reference sequence). CDR3 sequence (DNA): TGCTGTGCTAGAGATGTCGTCGGGGGGAACACCGGGGAGCTGTTTTTT. Its translation: CCARDVVGGNTGELFF.

The genes are TRBV20-1 and TRBJ2-7; 14 nucleotides line up with TRBD2. Germline CDR1 is DFQATT and CDR2 is SNEGSKA (reference sequence). The CDR3 spans 16 residues. Losses at the gene ends were 4 bases for V and 6 bases for J; bases not matched to a gene: 11. The DNA of the CDR3 is TGCAGTGCTACCCGACCCGGACTAGCGGGGGGCGGCGAGCAGTACTTC. It codes for CSATRPGLAGGGEQYF.

The V gene is TRBV6-2 or TRBV6-3, the J gene TRBJ2-5; D unresolved. The CDR3 runs 14 residues. V was clipped by 0 bases and J by 5 bases, with 10 bases between them. Per germline, CDR1 MNHEY and CDR2 SVGEGT. The DNA for the CDR3 is TGTGCCAGCAGTTACTCGCAGTCGATGGAGACCCAGTACTTC. It translates to CASSYSQSMETQYF.

The J gene is TRBJ2-5, the V gene TRBV14; TRBD2 matches 9 bases. The CDR3 extends over 15 amino acids. V shed 5 bases and J 3 bases; nucleotides not matched to a gene: 7. Germline-derived CDR1 and CDR2 are SGHDN and FVKESK. CDR3 protein: CASSFRTSVKETQYF. The CDR3 bases are TGTGCCAGCAGCTTTCGGACTAGCGTAAAAGAGACCCAGTACTTC. The variable domain in full, completed from reference TRBV14 and TRBJ2-5, reads EAGVTQFPSHSVIEKGQTVTLRCDPISGHDNLYWYRRVMGKEIKFLLHFVKESKQDESGMPNNRFLAERTGGTYSTLKVQPAELEDSGVYFCASSFRTSVKETQYFGPGTRLLVL.